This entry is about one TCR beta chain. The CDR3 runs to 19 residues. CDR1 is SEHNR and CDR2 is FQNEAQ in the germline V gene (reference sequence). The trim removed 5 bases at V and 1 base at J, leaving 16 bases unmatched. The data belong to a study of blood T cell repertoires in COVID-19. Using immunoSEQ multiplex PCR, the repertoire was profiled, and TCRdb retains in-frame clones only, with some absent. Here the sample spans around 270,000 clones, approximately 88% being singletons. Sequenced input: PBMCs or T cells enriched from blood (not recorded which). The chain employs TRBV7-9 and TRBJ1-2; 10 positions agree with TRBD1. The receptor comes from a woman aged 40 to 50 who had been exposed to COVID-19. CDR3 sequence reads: CASSHPTGGGDSYNYGYTF. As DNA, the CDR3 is TGTGCCAGCAGCCACCCGACAGGGGGCGGCGACTCCTATAACTATGGCTACACCTTC. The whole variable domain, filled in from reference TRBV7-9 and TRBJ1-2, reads DTGVSQNPRHKITKRGQNVTFRCDPISEHNRLYWYRQTLGQGPEFLTYFQNEAQLEKSRLLSDRFSAERPKGSFSTLEIQRTEQGDSAMYLCASSHPTGGGDSYNYGYTFGSGTRLTVV.